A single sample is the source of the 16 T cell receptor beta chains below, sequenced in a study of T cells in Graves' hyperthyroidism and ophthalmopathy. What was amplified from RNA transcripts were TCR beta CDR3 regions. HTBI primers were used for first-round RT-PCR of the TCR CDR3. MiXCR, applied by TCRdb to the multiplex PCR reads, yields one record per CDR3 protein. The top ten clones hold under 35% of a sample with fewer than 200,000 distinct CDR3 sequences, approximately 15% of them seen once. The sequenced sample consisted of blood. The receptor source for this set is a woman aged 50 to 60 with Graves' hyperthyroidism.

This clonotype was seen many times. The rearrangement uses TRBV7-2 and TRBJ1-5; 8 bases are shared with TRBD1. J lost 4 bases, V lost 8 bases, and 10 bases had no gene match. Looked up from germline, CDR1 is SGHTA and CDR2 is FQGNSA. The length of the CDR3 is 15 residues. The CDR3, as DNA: TGTGCCAGCTCGCCCCGGACAGGGTTGAATCAGCCCCAGCATTTT. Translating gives CASSPRTGLNQPQHF.

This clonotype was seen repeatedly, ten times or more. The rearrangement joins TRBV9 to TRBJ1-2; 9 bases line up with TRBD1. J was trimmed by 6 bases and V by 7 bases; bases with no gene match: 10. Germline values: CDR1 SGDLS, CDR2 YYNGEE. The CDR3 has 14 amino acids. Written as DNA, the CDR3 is TGTGCCAGCGGGGGGGGGACAGGGAGAAATGGCTACACCTTC. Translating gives CASGGGTGRNGYTF. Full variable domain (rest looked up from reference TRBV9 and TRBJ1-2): DSGVTQTPKHLITATGQRVTLRCSPRSGDLSVYWYQQSLDQGLQFLIQYYNGEERAKGNILERFSAQQFPDLHSELNLSSLELGDSALYFCASGGGTGRNGYTFGSGTRLTVV.

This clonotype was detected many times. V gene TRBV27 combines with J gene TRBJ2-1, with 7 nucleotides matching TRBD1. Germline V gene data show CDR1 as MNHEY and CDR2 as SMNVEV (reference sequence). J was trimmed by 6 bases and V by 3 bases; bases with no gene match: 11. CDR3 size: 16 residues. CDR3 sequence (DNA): TGTGCCAGCAGTTTTCAGGGACAGTACGACCCCAATGAGCAGTTCTTC. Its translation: CASSFQGQYDPNEQFF.

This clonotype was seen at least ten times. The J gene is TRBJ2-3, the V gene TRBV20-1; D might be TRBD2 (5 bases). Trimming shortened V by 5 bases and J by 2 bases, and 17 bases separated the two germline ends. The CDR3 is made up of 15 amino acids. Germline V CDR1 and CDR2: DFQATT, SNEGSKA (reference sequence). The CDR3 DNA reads TGCAGTGCTCAAGGACCGGGGTCGCACACAGATACGCAGTATTTT. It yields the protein CSAQGPGSHTDTQYF.

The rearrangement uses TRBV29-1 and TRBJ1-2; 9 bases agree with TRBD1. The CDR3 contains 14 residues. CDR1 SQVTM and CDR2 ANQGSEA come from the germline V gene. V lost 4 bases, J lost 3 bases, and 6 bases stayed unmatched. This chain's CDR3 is CSVGDRGGYYGYTF. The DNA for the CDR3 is TGCAGCGTTGGAGACAGGGGGGGATACTATGGCTACACCTTC. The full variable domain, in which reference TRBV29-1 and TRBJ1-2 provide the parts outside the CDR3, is SAVISQKPSRDICQRGTSLTIQCQVDSQVTMMFWYRQQPGQSLTLIATANQGSEATYESGFVIDKFPISRPNLTFSTLTVSNMSPEDSSIYLCSVGDRGGYYGYTFGSGTRLTVV.

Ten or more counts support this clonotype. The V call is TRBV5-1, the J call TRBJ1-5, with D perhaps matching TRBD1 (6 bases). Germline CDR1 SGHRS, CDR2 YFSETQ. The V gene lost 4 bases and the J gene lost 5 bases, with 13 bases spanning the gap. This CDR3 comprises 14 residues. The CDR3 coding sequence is TGCGCCAGCAGCCATAGGGGGGGGGATCAGCCCCAGCATTTT. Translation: CASSHRGGDQPQHF.

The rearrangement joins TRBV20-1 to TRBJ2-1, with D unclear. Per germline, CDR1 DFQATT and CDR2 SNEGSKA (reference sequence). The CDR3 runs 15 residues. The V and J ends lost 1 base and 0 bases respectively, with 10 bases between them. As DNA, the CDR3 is TGCAGTGCTAGAGCCGGCGCAAGCTCCTACAATGAGCAGTTCTTC. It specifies CSARAGASSYNEQFF.

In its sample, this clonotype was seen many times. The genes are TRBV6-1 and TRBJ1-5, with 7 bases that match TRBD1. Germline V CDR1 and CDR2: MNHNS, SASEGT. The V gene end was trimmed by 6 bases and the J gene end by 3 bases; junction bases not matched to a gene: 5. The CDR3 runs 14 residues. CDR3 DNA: TGTGCCAGCAGAAAGGGGGCGGTCAATCAGCCCCAGCATTTT. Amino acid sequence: CASRKGAVNQPQHF.

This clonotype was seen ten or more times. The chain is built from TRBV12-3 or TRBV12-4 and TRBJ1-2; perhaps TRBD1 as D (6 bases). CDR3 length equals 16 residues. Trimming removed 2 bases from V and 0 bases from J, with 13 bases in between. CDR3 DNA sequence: TGTGCCAGCAGTTTAAAATTGGGGGCCTCTAACTATGGCTACACCTTC. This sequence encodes CASSLKLGASNYGYTF.

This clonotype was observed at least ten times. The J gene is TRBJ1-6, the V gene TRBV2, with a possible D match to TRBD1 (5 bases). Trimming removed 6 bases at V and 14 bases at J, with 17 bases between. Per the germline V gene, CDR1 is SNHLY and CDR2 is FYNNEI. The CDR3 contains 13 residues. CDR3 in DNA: TGTGCCAGCAGCCTGGGGCAGCTCGGGGCCCTCCACTTT. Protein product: CASSLGQLGALHF.

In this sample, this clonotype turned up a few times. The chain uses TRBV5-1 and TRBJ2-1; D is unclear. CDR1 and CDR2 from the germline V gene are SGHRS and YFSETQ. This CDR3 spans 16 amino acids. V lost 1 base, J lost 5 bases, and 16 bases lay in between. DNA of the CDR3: TGCGCCAGCAGCTTGCGAACAGCCATTTCTGACAATGAGCAGTTCTTC. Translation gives CASSLRTAISDNEQFF.

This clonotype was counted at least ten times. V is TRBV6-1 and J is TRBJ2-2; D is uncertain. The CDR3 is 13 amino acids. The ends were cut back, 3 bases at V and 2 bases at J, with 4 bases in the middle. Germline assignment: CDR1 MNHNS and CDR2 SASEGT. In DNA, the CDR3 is TGTGCCAGCAGTGACGGTAACACCGGGGAGCTGTTTTTT. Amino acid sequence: CASSDGNTGELFF.

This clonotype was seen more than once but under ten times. The CDR3 is CASTFYRDYGYTF. CDR3 DNA sequence: TGTGCCAGCACTTTTTACCGGGACTATGGCTACACCTTC. This rearrangement joins TRBV28 to TRBJ1-2, with D unclear. The CDR3 extends over 13 amino acids. CDR1 and CDR2 from the germline V gene are MDHEN and SYDVKM. Trimming took off 7 bases at V and 3 bases at J, with 12 bases between the two ends.

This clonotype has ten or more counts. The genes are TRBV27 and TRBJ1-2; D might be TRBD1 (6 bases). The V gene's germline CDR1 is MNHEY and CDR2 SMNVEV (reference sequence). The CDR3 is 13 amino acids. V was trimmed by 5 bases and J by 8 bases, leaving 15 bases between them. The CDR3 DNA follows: TGTGCCAGCAGTGCCAACAGGGTTTGGGGCTACACCTTC. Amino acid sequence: CASSANRVWGYTF.

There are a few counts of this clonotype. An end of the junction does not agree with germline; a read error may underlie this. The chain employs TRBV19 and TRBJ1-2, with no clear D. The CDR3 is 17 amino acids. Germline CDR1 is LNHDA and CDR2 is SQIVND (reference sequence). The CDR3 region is CASSMSGTLTYNYGHTF. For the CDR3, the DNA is TGTGCCAGTAGTATGTCTGGCACACTAACTTACAACTATGGCCACACCTTC. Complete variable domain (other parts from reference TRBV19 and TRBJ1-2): DGGITQSPKYLFRKEGQNVTLSCEQNLNHDAMYWYRQDPGQGLRLIYYSQIVNDFQKGDIAEGYSVSREKKESFPLTVTSAQKNPTAFYLCASSMSGTLTYNYGHTFGSGTRLTVV.

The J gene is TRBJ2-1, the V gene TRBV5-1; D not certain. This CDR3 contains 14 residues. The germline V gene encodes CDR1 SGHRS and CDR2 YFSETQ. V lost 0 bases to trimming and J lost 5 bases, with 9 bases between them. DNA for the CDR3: TGCGCCAGCAGCTTGGCGAAGCAGAACAATGAGCAGTTCTTC. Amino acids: CASSLAKQNNEQFF.